The rows below give T cell receptor beta chains drawn from one sample of a study of cytomegalovirus exposure and HLA in healthy donors. TCRdb's copy holds only in-frame clones and misses some; the assay was immunoSEQ multiplex PCR. The sample comprises around 280,000 clones, over 85% of which are singletons, and roughly 2% rests with the top ten. Sequenced sample: PBMCs. These receptors all come from a woman under 30 in good health and CMV-seronegative. Both conserved end residues are trimmed from each CDR3. D genes are given only for firm matches. For some rows the clone size is stated as once, few or many, or as a class when expanded; others skip it.

D: TRBD1
size: -
V: TRBV30
CDR3: AWTGRGRYEQF

D: TRBD1
size: -
V: TRBV6-1
CDR3: ASQRWTGANSPQH

D: TRBD1
size: -
V: TRBV9
CDR3: ASSAPPGTGASEAF

D: TRBD2
size: -
V: TRBV7-6
CDR3: ASSQIAGASQETQY

D: TRBD1
size: -
V: TRBV5-1
CDR3: ASSPSMDRVYGYT

D: TRBD1
size: -
V: TRBV27
CDR3: ASSPTRDSRRGYT

D: TRBD1
size: -
V: TRBV29-1
CDR3: SGLTGGRTEAF

D: TRBD1
size: -
V: TRBV5-4
CDR3: ASSLGGTDSGNTIY

D: TRBD1
size: -
V: TRBV6-5
CDR3: ASRINRGLGQPQH

D: -
size: -
V: TRBV7-9
CDR3: SSSLVAGVEQY

D: TRBD1
size: -
V: TRBV19
CDR3: ASSPRQGPYGYT

D: TRBD2
size: once
V: TRBV7-3
CDR3: ASSLRGGVFTDTQY

D: -
size: -
V: TRBV7-3
CDR3: ASSLTVQETQY

D: -
size: -
V: TRBV29-1
CDR3: SVRARGGYT

D: TRBD1
size: -
V: TRBV2
CDR3: ASSEAPSDRDPNQPQH

D: -
size: -
V: TRBV4-1
CDR3: ASSPVEDLGYNEQF

D: TRBD1
size: -
V: TRBV5-1
CDR3: ASSLGLMTGGLNNEQF

D: -
size: -
V: TRBV5-5
CDR3: ASSLWEGQPQH

D: TRBD2
size: -
V: TRBV6-6
CDR3: ASSSDLRRGRAQY

D: TRBD2
size: -
V: TRBV7-3
CDR3: ASSLSGGALSDTQY

D: TRBD1
size: -
V: TRBV6-1
CDR3: AGGLDRNYGYT

D: -
size: -
V: TRBV6-5
CDR3: ASSYGWGPGNTIY

D: -
size: once
V: TRBV27
CDR3: ASSSYEQY

D: TRBD1
size: -
V: TRBV13
CDR3: ASSWGTGENGYT

D: TRBD2
size: -
V: TRBV11-2
CDR3: ASSPRLAGGADTQY

D: -
size: -
V: TRBV12-5
CDR3: ASGFPPWEQY

D: TRBD2
size: once
V: TRBV4-2
CDR3: ASSPSLGSGGRRDEQF

D: -
size: -
V: TRBV6-5
CDR3: ASRDREAGEYEQY

D: -
size: -
V: TRBV2
CDR3: ASSEQGYRVAYNEQF

D: -
size: -
V: TRBV18
CDR3: ASSPPRASADTQY

D: -
size: -
V: TRBV5-1
CDR3: ASSLTAGGTNEKLF

D: TRBD1
size: -
V: TRBV14
CDR3: ASSHRQGGNEKLF

D: -
size: -
V: TRBV30
CDR3: AWSVGKGPPYNSPLH

D: TRBD1
size: -
V: TRBV30
CDR3: AWTFGGQYYGYT

D: -
size: -
V: TRBV5-1
CDR3: ASSLPGLERPGELF

D: -
size: -
V: TRBV27
CDR3: ASSLQAPGTTGEQY

D: TRBD1
size: -
V: TRBV6-1
CDR3: ASRTGKSTDTQY

D: TRBD1
size: -
V: TRBV2
CDR3: ASSPPGTGGNQPQH

D: -
size: few
V: TRBV30
CDR3: AWSAGLSYNSPLH

D: TRBD2
size: -
V: TRBV13
CDR3: ASSSGIAGGSDTQY

D: -
size: -
V: TRBV29-1
CDR3: SVKPGGGAEQY

D: TRBD2
size: -
V: TRBV4-1
CDR3: ASSQVAGALADTGELF

D: -
size: -
V: TRBV9
CDR3: ASSKPTYGYT

D: TRBD1
size: -
V: TRBV4-1
CDR3: ASSLNRGQEQPQH